This T cell receptor (beta chain) was profiled in a study of blood T cell repertoires in COVID-19. Study-level background: The samples span acute and convalescent COVID-19 from the United States, Italy and Spain.

Methods used by the authors: Estimation of nucleated cell counts relied on the amplification of reference gene primers. The method was immunoSEQ multiplex PCR; TCRdb's version includes in-frame clones alone and lacks a portion of them. For V, J and clone size, that table is used; D and trimming come from the DNA. The table shows about 68,000 clones, with 60% to 80% occurring only once. The origin of this receptor is a human donor in a cohort sampled during active COVID-19. Specimen: peripheral blood.

The CDR3 DNA reads TGTGCCAGCAGTTACACCGGGCCTAGCGGGATCTTGGAGACCCAGTACTTC. Residues: CASSYTGPSGILETQYF. The chain links TRBV6-2 or TRBV6-3 to TRBJ2-5; TRBD2 matches 9 bases. The V and J ends lost 2 bases and 5 bases, in that order; junction bases with no gene match: 12. The germline V gene has CDR1 MNHEY and CDR2 SVGEGT. This CDR3 has 17 residues.